This T cell receptor beta chain derives from a study of T-cell memory formation after mild COVID-19. Whole-study findings and limits: Second-wave clones peaking on day 37 lacked confirmed SARS-CoV-2 specificity. Clones that got smaller from day 15 to 85 had even CD4/CD8, while clones growing later tipped toward CD4+. Largely, contracting CD4+ clones fell within CM and EM, and contracting CD8+ clones within EMRA.

Sample barcodes and UMIs were carried by the TCR alpha and TCR beta cDNA libraries that 5'RACE generated with constant-segment primers. TCRdb re-called the 5' RACE reads with MiXCR, one entry per CDR3 protein. The table has some 68,000 distinct CDR3 sequences, around 17% seen once. This clonotype was observed a few times. Antigen unknown. From germline, CDR1 is KGHDR and CDR2 SFDVKD. The CDR3 is made up of 13 amino acids. V was trimmed by 3 bases and J by 5 bases, leaving 7 bases between them. The source material was PBMCs or a T cell subset sorted from them (not recorded which). The chain recombines TRBV24-1 with TRBJ2-1; D is unclear. The source of this sequence is an adult woman who had mild COVID-19 (a few samples of this study predate the infection). Cell type and time point are not known. CDR3 nucleotide sequence: TGTGCCACCAGTGATCCCTATAACAATGAGCAGTTCTTC. This codes for CATSDPYNNEQFF.